This TCR beta chain was captured by sequencing in a study of shared T cell receptors in the human thymus. Germline V gene data show CDR1 as SGHDN and CDR2 as FVKESK. The junction had 9 bases not matched to a gene; V was cut back by 1 base and J by 4 bases. The CDR3 has 17 residues. Libraries were prepared by immunoSEQ multiplex PCR; TCRdb keeps only in-frame clonotypes and omits some of them. The sample has about 660,000 clones, approximately 87% seen once. Separately, the same data were catalogued under a study of human thymus T cells. From that second work: Donors were healthy Finnish babies undergoing corrective operations for congenital heart defects.

This clonotype was sampled from a boy in the first two years of life with a congenital heart defect. The chain carries TRBV14 and TRBJ2-3, with 9 bases that match TRBD2. The source material was thymocytes. The CDR3 coding sequence is TGTGCCAGCAGCCAAGGGGACGAGGGACTAGCCCCAGATACGCAGTATTTT. This sequence encodes CASSQGDEGLAPDTQYF.